This T cell receptor (beta chain) was identified in a study of shared clonotypes between healthy human individuals. In the case of this clone: What it binds is not known.

Replicate PCRs for sorted subsets used roughly 200 ng DNA; this equaled about 30,000 T cell genomes. This table comes from immunoSEQ multiplex PCR, and its TCRdb copy is limited to in-frame clones, with some not included. Among hundreds of thousands of clones listed, about 96% were seen once. In the naive CD8 group, cells lacked CD45RO and were positively selected for CCR7, so terminally differentiated effector memory CD45RA+ cells were left out. This CDR3 is built from 14 residues. V gave up 3 bases and J gave up 9 bases; unmatched junction bases: 8. Germline V CDR1 and CDR2: SGHRS, YFSETQ. Findings and caveats of the study: Against clonotypes common to all four donors, non-shared ones had lower generation probabilities.

Sequenced sample: naive CD8+ T cells sorted from blood. This TCR was recovered from a man aged 25 to 40 in good health. The V call is TRBV5-1, the J call TRBJ1-5, with TRBD1 identical over 8 bases. The CDR3 protein is CASSSGQGGRPQHF. The CDR3 nucleotides are TGCGCCAGCAGCTCCGGACAGGGCGGGAGGCCCCAGCATTTT.